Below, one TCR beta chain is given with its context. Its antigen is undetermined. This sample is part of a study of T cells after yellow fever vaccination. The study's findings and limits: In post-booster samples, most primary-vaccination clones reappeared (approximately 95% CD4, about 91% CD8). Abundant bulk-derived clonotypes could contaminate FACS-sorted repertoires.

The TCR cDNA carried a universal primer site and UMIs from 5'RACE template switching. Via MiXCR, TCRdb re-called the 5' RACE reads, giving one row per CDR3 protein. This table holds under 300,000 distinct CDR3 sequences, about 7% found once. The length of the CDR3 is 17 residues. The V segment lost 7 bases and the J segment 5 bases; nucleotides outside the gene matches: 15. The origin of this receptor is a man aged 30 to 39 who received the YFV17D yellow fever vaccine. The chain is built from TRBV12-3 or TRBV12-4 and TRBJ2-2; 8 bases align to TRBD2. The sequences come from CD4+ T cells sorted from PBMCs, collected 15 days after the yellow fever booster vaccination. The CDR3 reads CASKKVASGRSTGELFF. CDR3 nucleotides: TGTGCCAGCAAAAAGGTCGCCAGCGGGAGATCAACCGGGGAGCTGTTTTTT.